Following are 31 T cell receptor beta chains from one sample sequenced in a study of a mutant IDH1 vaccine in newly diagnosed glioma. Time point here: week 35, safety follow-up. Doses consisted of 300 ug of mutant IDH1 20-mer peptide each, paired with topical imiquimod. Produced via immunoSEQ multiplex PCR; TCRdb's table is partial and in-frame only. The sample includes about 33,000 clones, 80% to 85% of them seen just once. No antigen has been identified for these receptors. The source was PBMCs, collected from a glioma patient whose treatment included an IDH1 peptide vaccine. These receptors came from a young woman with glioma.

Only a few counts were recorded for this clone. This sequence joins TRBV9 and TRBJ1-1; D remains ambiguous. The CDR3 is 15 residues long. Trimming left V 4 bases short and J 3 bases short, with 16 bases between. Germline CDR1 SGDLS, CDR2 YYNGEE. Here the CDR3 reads CASSPGRAMDTEAFF. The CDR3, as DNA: TGTGCCAGCAGCCCGGGAAGGGCGATGGACACTGAAGCTTTCTTT. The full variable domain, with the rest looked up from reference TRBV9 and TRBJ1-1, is DSGVTQTPKHLITATGQRVTLRCSPRSGDLSVYWYQQSLDQGLQFLIQYYNGEERAKGNILERFSAQQFPDLHSELNLSSLELGDSALYFCASSPGRAMDTEAFFGQGTRLTVV.

The CDR3 here is CATSQDRSHGYTF. In nucleotides, the CDR3 is TGTGCCACCAGCCAGGACAGGTCCCATGGCTACACCTTC. V usage is TRBV15 and J usage is TRBJ1-2; 7 bases map to TRBD1. This CDR3 has 13 residues. Germline V gene lookup returns CDR1 LNHNV and CDR2 YYDKDF (reference sequence). Unmatched junction bases numbered 6, after V lost 5 bases and J lost 6 bases.

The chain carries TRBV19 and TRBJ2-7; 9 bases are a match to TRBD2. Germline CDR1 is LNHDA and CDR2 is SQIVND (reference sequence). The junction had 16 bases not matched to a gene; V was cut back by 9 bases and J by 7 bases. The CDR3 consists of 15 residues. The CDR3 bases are TGTGCCAGCGCGGGCTTAGCGGGAGAAGTCGGGGAGCAGTACTTC. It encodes CASAGLAGEVGEQYF.

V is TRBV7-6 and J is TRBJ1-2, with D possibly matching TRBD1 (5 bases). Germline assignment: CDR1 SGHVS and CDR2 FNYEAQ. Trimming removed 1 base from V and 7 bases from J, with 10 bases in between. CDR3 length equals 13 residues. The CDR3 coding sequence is TGTGCCAGCAGCTTAGAACCAGGGCGTGGCTACACCTTC. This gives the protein CASSLEPGRGYTF. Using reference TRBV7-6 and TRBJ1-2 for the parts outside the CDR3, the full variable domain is GAGVSQSPRYKVTKRGQDVALRCDPISGHVSLYWYRQALGQGPEFLTYFNYEAQQDKSGLPNDRFSAERPEGSISTLTIQRTEQRDSAMYRCASSLEPGRGYTFGSGTRLTVV.

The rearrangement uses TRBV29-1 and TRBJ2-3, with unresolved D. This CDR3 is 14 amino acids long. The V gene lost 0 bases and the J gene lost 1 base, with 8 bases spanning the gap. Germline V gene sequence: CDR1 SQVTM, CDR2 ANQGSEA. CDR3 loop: CSVEDLHRTDTQYF. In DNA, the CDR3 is TGCAGCGTTGAAGATCTACACCGCACAGATACGCAGTATTTT.

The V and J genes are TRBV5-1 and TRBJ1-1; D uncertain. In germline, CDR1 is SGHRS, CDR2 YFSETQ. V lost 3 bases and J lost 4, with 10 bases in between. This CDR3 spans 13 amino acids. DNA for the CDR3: TGCGCCAGCAGCTGGGGTGGAGGCACTGAAGCTTTCTTT. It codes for CASSWGGGTEAFF.

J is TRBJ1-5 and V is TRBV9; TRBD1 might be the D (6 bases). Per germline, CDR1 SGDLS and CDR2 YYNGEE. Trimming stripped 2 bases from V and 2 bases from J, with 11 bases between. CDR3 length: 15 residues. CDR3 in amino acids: CASSVGASGNQPQHF. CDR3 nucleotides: TGTGCCAGCAGCGTGGGGGCTAGCGGCAATCAGCCCCAGCATTTT.

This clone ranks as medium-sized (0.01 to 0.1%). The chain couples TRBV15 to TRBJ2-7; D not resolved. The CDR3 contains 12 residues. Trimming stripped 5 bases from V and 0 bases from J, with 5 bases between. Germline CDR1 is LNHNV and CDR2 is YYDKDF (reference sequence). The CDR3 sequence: CATSPPSYEQYF. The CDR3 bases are TGTGCCACCAGCCCCCCCTCCTACGAGCAGTACTTC.

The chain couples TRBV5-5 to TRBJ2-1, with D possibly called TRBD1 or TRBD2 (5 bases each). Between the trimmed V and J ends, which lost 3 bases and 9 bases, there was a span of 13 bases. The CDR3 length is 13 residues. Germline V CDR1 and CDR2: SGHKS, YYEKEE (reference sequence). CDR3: CASSSSAGTEQFF. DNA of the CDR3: TGTGCCAGCAGCTCCAGCGCTGGGACTGAGCAGTTCTTC.

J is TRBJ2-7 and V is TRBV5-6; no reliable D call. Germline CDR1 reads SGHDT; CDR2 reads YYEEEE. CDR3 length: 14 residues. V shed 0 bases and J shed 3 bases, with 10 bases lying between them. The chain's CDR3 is CASSLGGYNYEQYF. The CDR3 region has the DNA TGTGCCAGCAGCTTGGGTGGCTACAACTACGAGCAGTACTTC. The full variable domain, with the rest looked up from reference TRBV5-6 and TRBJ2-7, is DAGVTQSPTHLIKTRGQQVTLRCSPKSGHDTVSWYQQALGQGPQFIFQYYEEEERQRGNFPDRFSGHQFPNYSSELNVNALLLGDSALYLCASSLGGYNYEQYFGPGTRLTVT.

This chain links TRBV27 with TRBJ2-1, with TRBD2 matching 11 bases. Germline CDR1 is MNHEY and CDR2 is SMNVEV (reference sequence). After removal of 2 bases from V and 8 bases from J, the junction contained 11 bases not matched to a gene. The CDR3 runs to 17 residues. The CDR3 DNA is TGTGCCAGCAGTTTACAACCACTAGCGGGAGTTGCGGATGAGCAGTTCTTC. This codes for CASSLQPLAGVADEQFF.

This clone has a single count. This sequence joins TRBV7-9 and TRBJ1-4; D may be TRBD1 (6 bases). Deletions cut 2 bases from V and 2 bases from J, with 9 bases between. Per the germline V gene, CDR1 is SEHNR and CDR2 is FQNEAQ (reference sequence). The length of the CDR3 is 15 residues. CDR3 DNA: TGTGCCAGCAGCTTACAGGGGAATACTAATGAAAAACTGTTTTTT. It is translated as CASSLQGNTNEKLFF.

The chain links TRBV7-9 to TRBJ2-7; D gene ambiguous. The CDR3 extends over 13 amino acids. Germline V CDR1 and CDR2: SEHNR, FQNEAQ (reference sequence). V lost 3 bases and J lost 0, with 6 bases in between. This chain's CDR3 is CASSFGDSYEQYF. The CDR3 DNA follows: TGTGCCAGCAGCTTTGGGGACTCCTACGAGCAGTACTTC.

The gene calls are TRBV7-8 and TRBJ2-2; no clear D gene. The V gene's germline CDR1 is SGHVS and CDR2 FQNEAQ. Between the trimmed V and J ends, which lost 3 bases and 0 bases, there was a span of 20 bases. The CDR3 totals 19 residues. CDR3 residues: CASSFDSWSTAANTGELFF. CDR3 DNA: TGTGCCAGCAGCTTTGATTCATGGTCTACAGCAGCGAACACCGGGGAGCTGTTTTTT.

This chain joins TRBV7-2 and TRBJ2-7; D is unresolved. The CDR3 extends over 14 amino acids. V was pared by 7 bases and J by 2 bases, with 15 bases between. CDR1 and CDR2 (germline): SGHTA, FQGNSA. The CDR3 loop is CASTPWQATYEQYF. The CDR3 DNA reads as TGTGCCAGCACCCCGTGGCAGGCGACCTACGAGCAGTACTTC.

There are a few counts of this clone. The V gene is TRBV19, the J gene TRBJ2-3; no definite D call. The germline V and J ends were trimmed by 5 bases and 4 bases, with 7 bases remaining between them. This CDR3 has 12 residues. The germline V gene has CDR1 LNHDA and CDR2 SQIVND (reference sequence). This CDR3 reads CASSPRSDTQYF. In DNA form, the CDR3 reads TGTGCCAGTAGTCCCCGTTCAGATACGCAGTATTTT.

CDR3 DNA: TGTGCCTGGAGTTGGGGGAACACTGAAGCTTTCTTT. Translation: CAWSWGNTEAFF. This chain uses TRBV30 with TRBJ1-1; D not certain. Trimming left V 2 bases short and J 1 base short, with 5 bases between. This CDR3 spans 12 amino acids. CDR1 is GTSNPN and CDR2 is SVGIG in the germline V gene (reference sequence).

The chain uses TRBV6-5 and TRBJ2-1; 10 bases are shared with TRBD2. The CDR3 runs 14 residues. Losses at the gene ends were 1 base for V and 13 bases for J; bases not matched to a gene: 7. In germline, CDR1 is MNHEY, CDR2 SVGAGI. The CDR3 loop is CASSYLAGGHLQFF. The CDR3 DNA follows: TGTGCCAGCAGTTACTTAGCGGGGGGCCACCTACAGTTCTTC.

The CDR3 DNA follows: TGTGCCAGCAGTCTGGACCGCCTTAACTATGGCTACACCTTC. This gives the protein CASSLDRLNYGYTF. The chain has TRBV6-5 and TRBJ1-2; no reliable D call. The CDR3 runs to 14 residues. The germline CDR1 and CDR2 sequences are MNHEY and SVGAGI. The V and J ends lost 5 bases and 1 base respectively, with 11 bases between them.

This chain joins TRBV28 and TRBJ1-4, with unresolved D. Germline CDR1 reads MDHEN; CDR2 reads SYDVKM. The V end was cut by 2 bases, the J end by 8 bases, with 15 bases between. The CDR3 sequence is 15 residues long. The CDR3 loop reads CASSLTGRWAEKLFF. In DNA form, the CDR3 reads TGTGCCAGCAGTTTAACTGGCAGGTGGGCCGAAAAACTGTTTTTT.

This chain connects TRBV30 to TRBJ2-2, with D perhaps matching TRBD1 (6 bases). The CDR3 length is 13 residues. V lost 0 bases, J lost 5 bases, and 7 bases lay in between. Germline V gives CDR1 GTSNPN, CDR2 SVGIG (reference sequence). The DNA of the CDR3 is TGTGCCTGGAGTGTACAGGGAACCGGGGAGCTGTTTTTT. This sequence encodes CAWSVQGTGELFF.

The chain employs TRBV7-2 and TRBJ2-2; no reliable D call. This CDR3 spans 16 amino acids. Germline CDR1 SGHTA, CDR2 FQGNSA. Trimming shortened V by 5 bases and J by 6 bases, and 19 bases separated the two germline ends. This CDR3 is CASSITFLGFAGELFF. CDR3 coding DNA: TGTGCCAGCAGCATCACGTTTCTGGGTTTTGCCGGGGAGCTGTTTTTT. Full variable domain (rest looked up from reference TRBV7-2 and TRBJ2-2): GAGVSQSPSNKVTEKGKDVELRCDPISGHTALYWYRQSLGQGLEFLIYFQGNSAPDKSGLPSDRFSAERTGGSVSTLTIQRTQQEDSAVYLCASSITFLGFAGELFFGEGSRLTVL.

In nucleotides, the CDR3 is TGTGCCAGTTTGCGAACGACAGGGCAAATATATGGCTACACCTTC. This codes for CASLRTTGQIYGYTF. V and J are TRBV19 and TRBJ1-2; 7 nucleotides align to TRBD1. The CDR3 consists of 15 residues. Per germline, CDR1 LNHDA and CDR2 SQIVND (reference sequence). The V segment lost 8 bases and the J segment 5 bases; nucleotides outside the gene matches: 14.

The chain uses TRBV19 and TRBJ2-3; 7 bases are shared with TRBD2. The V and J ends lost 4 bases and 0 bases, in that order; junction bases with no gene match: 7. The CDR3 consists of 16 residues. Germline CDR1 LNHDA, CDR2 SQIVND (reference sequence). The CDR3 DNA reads TGTGCCAGTAGTAATCGTGGCGGGGGAAGCACAGATACGCAGTATTTT. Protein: CASSNRGGGSTDTQYF.

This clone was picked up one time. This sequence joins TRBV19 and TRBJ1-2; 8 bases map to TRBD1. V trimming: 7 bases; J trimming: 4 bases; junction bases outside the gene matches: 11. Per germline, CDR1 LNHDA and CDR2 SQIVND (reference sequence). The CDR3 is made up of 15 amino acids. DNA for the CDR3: TGTGCCAGTACCCTACTTGGACAGGGCGGCTATGGCTACACCTTC. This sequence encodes CASTLLGQGGYGYTF.

CDR3 protein: CASSFDRAYGYTF. In DNA form, the CDR3 reads TGCGCCAGCAGTTTTGACAGGGCCTATGGCTACACCTTC. The chain links TRBV5-1 to TRBJ1-2; 7 bases map to TRBD1. With V trimmed by 5 bases and J by 4 bases, 5 bases remained unmatched. The CDR3 sequence is 13 residues long. Germline assignment: CDR1 SGHRS and CDR2 YFSETQ. Complete variable domain (other parts from reference TRBV5-1 and TRBJ1-2): KAGVTQTPRYLIKTRGQQVTLSCSPISGHRSVSWYQQTPGQGLQFLFEYFSETQRNKGNFPGRFSGRQFSNSRSEMNVSTLELGDSALYLCASSFDRAYGYTFGSGTRLTVV.

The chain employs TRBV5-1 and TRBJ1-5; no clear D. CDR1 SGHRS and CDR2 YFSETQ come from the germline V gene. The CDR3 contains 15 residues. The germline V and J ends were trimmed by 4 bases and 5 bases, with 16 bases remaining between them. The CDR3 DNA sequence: TGCGCCAGCAGCCCCCTCGCGGGGAACCATCAGCCCCAGCATTTT. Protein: CASSPLAGNHQPQHF.

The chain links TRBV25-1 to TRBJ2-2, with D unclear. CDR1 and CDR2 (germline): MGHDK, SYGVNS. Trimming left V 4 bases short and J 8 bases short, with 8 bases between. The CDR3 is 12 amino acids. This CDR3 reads CASSVSLGELFF. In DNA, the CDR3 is TGTGCCAGCAGTGTCAGCCTTGGGGAGCTGTTTTTT.

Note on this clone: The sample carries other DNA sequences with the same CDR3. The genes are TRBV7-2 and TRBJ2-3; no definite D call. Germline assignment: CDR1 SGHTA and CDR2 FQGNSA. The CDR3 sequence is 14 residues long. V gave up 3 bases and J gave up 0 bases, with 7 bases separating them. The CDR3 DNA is TGTGCCAGCAGCTTTTCTACTAGCACAGATACGCAGTATTTT. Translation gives CASSFSTSTDTQYF.

The CDR3 DNA is TGTGCCAGCAGCCAACCTCGGGATCAAAACGGAGCTTTCTTT. This codes for CASSQPRDQNGAFF. The rearrangement uses TRBV7-9 and TRBJ1-1; D ambiguous. Germline V gives CDR1 SEHNR, CDR2 FQNEAQ (reference sequence). The CDR3 runs to 14 residues. V was clipped by 5 bases and J by 10 bases, with 20 bases between them.

The CDR3 sequence is CAISLGVAGELFF. DNA for the CDR3: TGTGCCATCAGTTTGGGGGTGGCCGGGGAGCTGTTTTTT. J is TRBJ2-2 and V is TRBV10-3; D possibly uses TRBD1 or TRBD2 (5 bases each). The CDR3 runs to 13 residues. The ends were cut back, 5 bases at V and 6 bases at J, with 10 bases in the middle. CDR1 is ENHRY and CDR2 is SYGVKD in the germline V gene.